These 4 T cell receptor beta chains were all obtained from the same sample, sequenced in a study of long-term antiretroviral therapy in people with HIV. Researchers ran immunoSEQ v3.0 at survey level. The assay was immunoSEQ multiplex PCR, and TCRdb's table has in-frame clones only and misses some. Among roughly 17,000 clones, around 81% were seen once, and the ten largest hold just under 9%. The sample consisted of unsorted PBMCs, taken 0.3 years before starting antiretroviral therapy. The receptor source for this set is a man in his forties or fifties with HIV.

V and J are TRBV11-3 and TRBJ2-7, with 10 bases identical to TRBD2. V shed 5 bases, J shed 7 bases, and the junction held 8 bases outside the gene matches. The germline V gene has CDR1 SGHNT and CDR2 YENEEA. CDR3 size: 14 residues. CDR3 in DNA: TGTGCCAGCAGCCTAGCGGGGGCGACCTGGGAGCAGTACTTC. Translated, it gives CASSLAGATWEQYF.

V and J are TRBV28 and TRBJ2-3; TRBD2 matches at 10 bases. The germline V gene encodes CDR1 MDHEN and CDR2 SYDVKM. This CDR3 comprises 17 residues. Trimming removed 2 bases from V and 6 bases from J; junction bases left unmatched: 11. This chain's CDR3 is CASSLLELAGVGDTQYF. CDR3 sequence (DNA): TGTGCCAGCAGTTTACTTGAGCTAGCGGGAGTAGGGGATACGCAGTATTTT. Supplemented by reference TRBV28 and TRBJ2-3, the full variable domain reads DVKVTQSSRYLVKRTGEKVFLECVQDMDHENMFWYRQDPGLGLRLIYFSYDVKMKEKGDIPEGYSVSREKKERFSLILESASTNQTSMYLCASSLLELAGVGDTQYFGPGTRLTVL.

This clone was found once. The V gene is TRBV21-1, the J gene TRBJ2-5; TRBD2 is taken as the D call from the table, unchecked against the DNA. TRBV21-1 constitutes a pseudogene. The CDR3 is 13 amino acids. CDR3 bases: TGTGCCAGCAGCAAAGACCCCGAGGAGACCCAGTACTTC. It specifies CASSKDPEETQYF.

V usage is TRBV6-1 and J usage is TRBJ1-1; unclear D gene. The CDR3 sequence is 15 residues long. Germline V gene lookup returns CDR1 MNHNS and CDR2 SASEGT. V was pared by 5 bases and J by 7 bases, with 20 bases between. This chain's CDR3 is CASSPQATFGGEAFF. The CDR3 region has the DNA TGTGCCAGCAGTCCCCAAGCAACCTTTGGCGGTGAAGCTTTCTTT.